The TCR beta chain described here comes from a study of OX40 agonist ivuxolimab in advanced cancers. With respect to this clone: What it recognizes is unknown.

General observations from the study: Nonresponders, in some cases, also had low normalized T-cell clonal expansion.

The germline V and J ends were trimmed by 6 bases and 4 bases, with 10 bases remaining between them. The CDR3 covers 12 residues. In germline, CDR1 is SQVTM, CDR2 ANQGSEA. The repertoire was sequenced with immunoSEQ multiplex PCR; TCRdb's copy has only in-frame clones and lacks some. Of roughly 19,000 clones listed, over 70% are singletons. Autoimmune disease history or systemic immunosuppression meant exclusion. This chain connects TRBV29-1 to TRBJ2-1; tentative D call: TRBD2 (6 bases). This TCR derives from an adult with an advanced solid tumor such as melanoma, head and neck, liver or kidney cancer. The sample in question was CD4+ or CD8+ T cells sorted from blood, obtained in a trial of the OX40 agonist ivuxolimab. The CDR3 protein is CSVGREYNEQFF. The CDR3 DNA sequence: TGCAGCGTAGGGCGGGAATACAATGAGCAGTTCTTC.